Each of the 16 T cell receptor beta chains below was sequenced from the same sample in a study of T cells in Graves' hyperthyroidism and ophthalmopathy. Researchers took RNA transcripts and amplified the TCR beta CDR3 regions from them. First-round RT-PCR targeting the TCR CDR3 was performed with the HTBI primer set. TCRdb fed the multiplex PCR reads into MiXCR, producing one record per CDR3 protein. This sample yields over 700,000 distinct CDR3 sequences, of which approximately 40% are seen a single time; over 8% belongs to the top ten. Sample: blood. These receptors originate from a man between 18 and 35 years old with Graves' hyperthyroidism.

This clonotype was picked up a small number of times. The chain joins TRBV7-2 to TRBJ1-5, with TRBD1 as a possible D gene (5 bases). CDR1 SGHTA and CDR2 FQGNSA come from the germline V gene. The CDR3 contains 16 residues. Trimming left V 4 bases short and J 1 base short, with 14 bases between. The CDR3 DNA is TGTGCCAGCAGCTCCCCTGGGGGGGGAAGCAATCAGCCCCAGCATTTT. As protein: CASSSPGGGSNQPQHF.

This clonotype has a single count. The chain recombines TRBV2 with TRBJ2-5; TRBD1 is a possible D gene (8 bases). V dropped 10 bases and J dropped 3 bases, with 21 bases sitting between them. This CDR3 has 15 residues. Germline V gene lookup returns CDR1 SNHLY and CDR2 FYNNEI. In DNA form, the CDR3 reads TGTGCCAACAGGGGGGGGGGGGCCTTAGAAGAGACCCAGTACTTC. This sequence encodes CANRGGGALEETQYF.

The sample holds many counts of this clonotype. This chain links TRBV2 with TRBJ1-1; 7 bases are shared with TRBD1. Trimming at V came to 7 bases and at J to 4 bases, leaving 9 bases not matched to a gene. In germline, CDR1 is SNHLY, CDR2 FYNNEI. The CDR3 is 14 amino acids. CDR3 DNA: TGTGCCAGCACCATAGACAGGGTGGGCACTGAAGCTTTCTTT. Its protein is CASTIDRVGTEAFF.

Comment on this clonotype: This may be a read error, as it is one base from a much larger clone. The chain uses TRBV29-1 and TRBJ1-1; D uncertain. V lost 6 bases to trimming and J lost 9 bases, with 14 bases between them. Germline V gene sequence: CDR1 SQVTM, CDR2 ANQGSEA. CDR3 length: 11 amino acids. The chain's CDR3 is CSVGNQEQAFF. Written as DNA, the CDR3 is TGCAGCGTGGGGAATCAGGAGCAAGCTTTCTTT.

J is TRBJ2-7 and V is TRBV20-1; 7 bases are a match to TRBD1. The length of the CDR3 is 12 residues. With 6 bases clipped from V and 7 bases from J, the junction kept 9 bases outside the gene matches. The germline V gene encodes CDR1 DFQATT and CDR2 SNEGSKA (reference sequence). The CDR3, as DNA: TGCAGTGCGCCGGGACAGAGAGAAGAGCAGTACTTC. Encoded protein: CSAPGQREEQYF.

This clonotype was detected only a few times. This chain joins TRBV20-1 and TRBJ2-7, with D unclear. CDR3 size: 15 residues. Germline-derived CDR1 and CDR2 are DFQATT and SNEGSKA (reference sequence). Trimming took off 3 bases at V and 0 bases at J, with 15 bases between the two ends. The CDR3 sequence is CSASSPLNPSYEQYF. The CDR3, as DNA: TGCAGTGCTAGTTCCCCCCTGAACCCCTCCTACGAGCAGTACTTC.

The chain carries TRBV11-2 and TRBJ1-1, with D hard to call. Germline CDR1 reads SGHAT; CDR2 reads FQNNGV. V was clipped by 7 bases and J by 2 bases, with 8 bases between them. The CDR3 length is 12 residues. The CDR3 nucleotides read TGTGCCAGCACTAGGGATAACACTGAAGCTTTCTTT. It translates to CASTRDNTEAFF.

As regards this clonotype: This may arise from a read error, as a much more abundant clone is one base away. V gene TRBV7-9 combines with J gene TRBJ1-5; 9 bases line up with TRBD1. Unmatched junction bases numbered 6, after V lost 5 bases and J lost 7 bases. This CDR3 region has 14 residues. CDR1 and CDR2 (germline): SEHNR, FQNEAQ (reference sequence). The chain's CDR3 is CASSTGGFEQPQHF. CDR3 bases: TGTGCCAGCAGCACAGGGGGCTTTGAACAGCCCCAGCATTTT. Full variable domain (missing parts from reference TRBV7-9 and TRBJ1-5): DTGVSQNPRHKITKRGQNVTFRCDPISEHNRLYWYRQTLGQGPEFLTYFQNEAQLEKSRLLSDRFSAERPKGSFSTLEIQRTEQGDSAMYLCASSTGGFEQPQHFGDGTRLSIL.

This sequence joins TRBV5-6 and TRBJ2-7; D perhaps matches TRBD1 (7 bases). This CDR3 has 15 amino acids. Germline V gene data show CDR1 as SGHDT and CDR2 as YYEEEE. Trimming left V 4 bases short and J 4 bases short, with 18 bases between. This chain's CDR3 is CASSPGRTGGYEQYF. The CDR3 DNA follows: TGTGCCAGCAGCCCGGGGAGGACAGGTGGGTACGAGCAGTACTTC.

The sample holds many counts of this clonotype. The rearrangement links TRBV2 to TRBJ1-5; 7 positions agree with TRBD1. In germline, CDR1 is SNHLY, CDR2 FYNNEI. The CDR3 spans 16 residues. J was trimmed by 2 bases and V by 1 base; bases with no gene match: 5. CDR3 nucleotide sequence: TGTGCCAGCAGTGAAGTTAACAGGGGCGGCAATCAGCCCCAGCATTTT. Its translation is CASSEVNRGGNQPQHF. The full variable domain, in which reference TRBV2 and TRBJ1-5 provide the parts outside the CDR3, is EPEVTQTPSHQVTQMGQEVILRCVPISNHLYFYWYRQILGQKVEFLVSFYNNEISEKSEIFDDQFSVERPDGSNFTLKIRSTKLEDSAMYFCASSEVNRGGNQPQHFGDGTRLSIL.

This clonotype was found many times. CDR3 amino acids: CASSLGRAQPQHF. The CDR3 bases are TGTGCCAGCAGCTTAGGAAGGGCGCAGCCCCAGCATTTT. V gene TRBV7-2 combines with J gene TRBJ1-5; D remains unclear. Trimming cost V 1 base and J 7 bases, with 8 bases left between them. CDR1 SGHTA and CDR2 FQGNSA come from the germline V gene. The CDR3 contains 13 residues.

The table lists this clonotype with a few counts. This chain joins TRBV4-1 and TRBJ1-3; D gene uncertain. The CDR3 length is 15 residues. Trimming took 0 bases from V and 2 from J, leaving 8 bases between them. Germline values: CDR1 MGHRA, CDR2 YSYEKL. The CDR3, as DNA: TGCGCCAGCAGCCAAGAGAGGGATCCTGGAAACACCATATATTTT. As protein: CASSQERDPGNTIYF.

Here the CDR3 DNA reads TGTGCCAGCACCTCCAGCGACAGGGGCTTTGGCTACACCTTC. Amino acid sequence: CASTSSDRGFGYTF. The chain joins TRBV7-9 to TRBJ1-2; 8 bases match TRBD1. There are 14 residues in the CDR3. Germline CDR1 and CDR2: SEHNR and FQNEAQ (reference sequence). Trimming at V came to 7 bases and at J to 7 bases, leaving 11 bases not matched to a gene.

The chain combines TRBV29-1 with TRBJ1-1; D is possibly TRBD1 (6 bases). Germline V gives CDR1 SQVTM, CDR2 ANQGSEA. The CDR3 covers 13 residues. The V gene lost 4 bases and the J gene lost 2 bases, with 11 bases spanning the gap. The CDR3 region has the DNA TGCAGCGTTGGGGGGGGCAGCAACACTGAAGCTTTCTTT. Protein product: CSVGGGSNTEAFF. Looking up the rest from reference TRBV29-1 and TRBJ1-1 gives the full variable domain: SAVISQKPSRDICQRGTSLTIQCQVDSQVTMMFWYRQQPGQSLTLIATANQGSEATYESGFVIDKFPISRPNLTFSTLTVSNMSPEDSSIYLCSVGGGSNTEAFFGQGTRLTVV.

The gene calls are TRBV7-4 and TRBJ2-3; no firm D call. The CDR3 covers 13 residues. Per the germline V gene, CDR1 is SGHVT and CDR2 is SQSDAQ. The V gene lost 6 bases and the J gene lost 2 bases, with 9 bases spanning the gap. The CDR3 bases are TGTGCCAGCAGACCGGAGCCCACAGATACGCAGTATTTT. Its translation: CASRPEPTDTQYF.

Note on this clonotype: One end of the junction does not line up with germline, which may come from a read error. The rearrangement uses TRBV7-9 and TRBJ1-2; 9 bases are a match to TRBD1. CDR3 length: 15 residues. The germline V gene has CDR1 SEHNR and CDR2 FQNEAQ (reference sequence). The CDR3 loop is CASSSNWDRDYGYAF. For the CDR3, the DNA is TGTGCCAGCAGCTCTAACTGGGACAGGGACTATGGCTACGCCTTC.